Below, 21 T cell receptor beta chains from the same sample are listed, as sequenced in a study of OX40 agonist ivuxolimab in advanced cancers. The protocol was immunoSEQ multiplex PCR, while the TCRdb copy is restricted to in-frame clones and leaves out a portion. The sample yields 75,000 to 80,000 clones, 80% to 90% seen once. The sequenced sample was CD4+ or CD8+ T cells sorted from blood, obtained in a trial of the OX40 agonist ivuxolimab. These receptor sequences come from an adult with an advanced solid tumor such as melanoma, head and neck, liver or kidney cancer.

V usage is TRBV4-3 and J usage is TRBJ2-1, with D tentatively TRBD1 (6 bases). The CDR3 length is 16 residues. In germline, CDR1 is LGHNA, CDR2 YSLEER. V was clipped by 0 bases and J by 7 bases, with 16 bases between them. The CDR3 is CASSQDPPGVTNEQFF. The CDR3, as DNA: TGCGCCAGCAGCCAAGACCCCCCAGGGGTTACTAATGAGCAGTTCTTC.

The J gene is TRBJ2-2, the V gene TRBV10-1; 7 positions match TRBD1. The CDR3 runs to 11 residues. CDR1 is WNHNN and CDR2 is SYGVQD in the germline V gene (reference sequence). After removal of 10 bases from V and 7 bases from J, the junction contained 3 bases not matched to a gene. The chain's CDR3 is CANYRGGELFF. The CDR3 bases are TGCGCCAACTACAGGGGCGGGGAGCTGTTTTTT.

The CDR3 here is CASSVPRSGANVLTF. For the CDR3, the DNA is TGTGCCAGCAGCGTACCCAGGTCTGGGGCCAACGTCCTGACTTTC. The V call is TRBV9, the J call TRBJ2-6; D remains unclear. CDR1 SGDLS and CDR2 YYNGEE come from the germline V gene. Trimming left V 1 base short and J 1 base short, with 6 bases between. The CDR3 contains 15 residues.

The genes are TRBV5-1 and TRBJ1-2; a weak D match, TRBD1 (6 bases). The germline V and J ends were trimmed by 4 bases and 9 bases, with 13 bases remaining between them. Germline V lookup: CDR1 SGHRS, CDR2 YFSETQ. The CDR3 sequence is 12 residues long. CDR3 nucleotides: TGCGCCAGCAGCCGAACAGGGACGAGCTACACCTTC. Protein product: CASSRTGTSYTF.

This clone was recorded only once. The rearrangement links TRBV2 to TRBJ2-1; the D is unclear. Germline CDR1 is SNHLY and CDR2 is FYNNEI. V gave up 8 bases and J gave up 6 bases, with 20 bases separating them. This CDR3 is 15 amino acids long. CDR3 bases: TGTGCCAGCGCTAATGGGCCCTTAATAAGCAATGAGCAGTTCTTC. This translates into CASANGPLISNEQFF. Full variable domain (rest looked up from reference TRBV2 and TRBJ2-1): EPEVTQTPSHQVTQMGQEVILRCVPISNHLYFYWYRQILGQKVEFLVSFYNNEISEKSEIFDDQFSVERPDGSNFTLKIRSTKLEDSAMYFCASANGPLISNEQFFGPGTRLTVL.

This sequence joins TRBV30 and TRBJ1-2; D is perhaps TRBD1 (5 bases). This CDR3 contains 12 residues. Germline lookup yields CDR1 GTSNPN and CDR2 SVGIG (reference sequence). V lost 0 bases and J 7 bases, leaving 9 bases between the germline ends. The CDR3 here is CAWSVGDGGYTF. CDR3 nucleotide sequence: TGTGCCTGGAGTGTGGGGGATGGTGGCTACACCTTC.

Here the CDR3 DNA reads TGCGCCAGCAGCTCTGGGACTAGCGGGACTGAGACCCAGTACTTC. Translated: CASSSGTSGTETQYF. The chain combines TRBV10-1 with TRBJ2-5; 13 positions agree with TRBD2. CDR1 and CDR2 (germline): WNHNN, SYGVQD (reference sequence). The CDR3 contains 15 residues. Trimming at V came to 6 bases and at J to 5 bases, leaving 6 bases not matched to a gene.

The table lists this clone with a few counts. DNA for the CDR3: TGTGCCAGCAGCGTAGCGGGCGCAGAGACCCAGTACTTC. The encoded protein is CASSVAGAETQYF. The chain combines TRBV9 with TRBJ2-5; D gene unclear. V was shortened by 0 bases and J by 4 bases, with 7 bases between the two germline ends. The CDR3 totals 13 residues. The germline V gene encodes CDR1 SGDLS and CDR2 YYNGEE.

This clone showed up just once. This chain links TRBV7-9 with TRBJ2-7; 8 nucleotides line up with TRBD2. The CDR3 is 14 residues long. V lost 1 base, J lost 5 bases, and 4 bases stayed unmatched. CDR1 SEHNR and CDR2 FQNEAQ come from the germline V gene (reference sequence). CDR3 loop: CASSLGLAGDEQYF. DNA of the CDR3: TGTGCCAGCAGCTTAGGGCTAGCGGGCGACGAGCAGTACTTC.

This chain uses TRBV9 with TRBJ2-1, with D unclear. V shed 0 bases and J shed 6 bases, with 10 bases lying between them. The CDR3 sequence is 14 residues long. Per germline, CDR1 SGDLS and CDR2 YYNGEE. The CDR3 DNA is TGTGCCAGCAGCGTAGTGGTTAGCAGCAATGAGCAGTTCTTC. Its protein is CASSVVVSSNEQFF.

The rearrangement links TRBV28 to TRBJ2-1; TRBD1 is a possible D gene (6 bases). The CDR3 consists of 12 residues. V was trimmed by 8 bases and J by 8 bases, leaving 13 bases between them. Germline CDR1 and CDR2: MDHEN and SYDVKM. CDR3 protein: CASFSGVDEQFF. The CDR3 DNA is TGTGCCAGCTTCTCAGGGGTCGATGAGCAGTTCTTC.

V gene TRBV7-2 combines with J gene TRBJ1-5; D remains ambiguous. CDR1 is SGHTA, CDR2 FQGNSA, per germline. Trimming cost V 5 bases and J 3 bases, with 5 bases left between them. This CDR3 region has 12 residues. The DNA of the CDR3 is TGTGCCAGCAGCCGCGACAATCAGCCCCAGCATTTT. Translated, it gives CASSRDNQPQHF.

The chain joins TRBV15 to TRBJ2-5; 7 bases line up with TRBD2. The CDR3 has 13 amino acids. The ends lost 7 bases at V and 0 bases at J; junction bases unmatched: 2. The germline V gene has CDR1 LNHNV and CDR2 YYDKDF (reference sequence). Here the CDR3 reads CATMRGYQETQYF. CDR3 nucleotide sequence: TGTGCCACCATGCGGGGGTACCAAGAGACCCAGTACTTC.

This chain links TRBV18 with TRBJ2-7; 9 bases map to TRBD1. Germline V CDR1 and CDR2: KGHSH, LQKENI. CDR3 size: 15 residues. The V and J ends lost 6 bases and 0 bases, in that order; junction bases with no gene match: 6. CDR3 residues: CASSGQGRSSYEQYF. The CDR3 bases are TGTGCCAGCTCGGGACAGGGCAGGAGCTCCTACGAGCAGTACTTC.

The gene calls are TRBV29-1 and TRBJ2-3; 13 bases map to TRBD2. V lost 6 bases and J lost 3; bases outside the gene matches: 24. In germline, CDR1 is SQVTM, CDR2 ANQGSEA. The CDR3 covers 21 residues. The CDR3 DNA is TGCAGCGTCCCCAGTTCTAGTAGCGAACTAGCGGGAGGGCTGGGTACAGATACGCAGTATTTT. It specifies CSVPSSSSELAGGLGTDTQYF.

V gene TRBV6-5 combines with J gene TRBJ1-3, with D maybe TRBD1 (5 bases). The CDR3 is 15 residues long. Trimming shortened V by 6 bases and J by 1 base, and 13 bases separated the two germline ends. Germline V CDR1 and CDR2: MNHEY, SVGAGI. The CDR3 coding sequence is TGTGCCAGCAGACTTACCAGGGATTCTGGAAACACCATATATTTT. This sequence encodes CASRLTRDSGNTIYF.

This chain joins TRBV5-4 and TRBJ2-7; 9 bases agree with TRBD2. From germline, CDR1 is SGHNT and CDR2 YYREEE (reference sequence). CDR3 length: 13 amino acids. With V trimmed by 4 bases and J by 6 bases, 5 bases remained unmatched. This chain's CDR3 is CASSTGTSREQYF. CDR3 DNA sequence: TGTGCCAGCAGCACCGGGACTAGCCGCGAGCAGTACTTC.

This clone was counted a single time. J is TRBJ2-7 and V is TRBV5-4; 9 nucleotides align to TRBD2. Trimming removed 0 bases from V and 6 bases from J; junction bases left unmatched: 7. The germline gives CDR1 SGHNT, CDR2 YYREEE (reference sequence). CDR3 length equals 15 residues. The CDR3 spells CASSLASSGDREQYF. As DNA, the CDR3 is TGTGCCAGCAGCTTGGCTTCTAGCGGGGACCGCGAGCAGTACTTC. The full variable domain, in which reference TRBV5-4 and TRBJ2-7 provide the parts outside the CDR3, is ETGVTQSPTHLIKTRGQQVTLRCSSQSGHNTVSWYQQALGQGPQFIFQYYREEENGRGNFPPRFSGLQFPNYSSELNVNALELDDSALYLCASSLASSGDREQYFGPGTRLTVT.

The rearrangement links TRBV27 to TRBJ2-3; perhaps TRBD1 as D (5 bases). V gave up 0 bases and J gave up 6 bases, with 16 bases separating them. Germline V gene sequence: CDR1 MNHEY, CDR2 SMNVEV (reference sequence). This CDR3 has 16 residues. CDR3: CASSLSKSWGPDTQYF. Here the CDR3 DNA reads TGTGCCAGCAGTTTATCGAAAAGCTGGGGCCCTGATACGCAGTATTTT.

The rearrangement uses TRBV4-1 and TRBJ2-3, with 10 nucleotides matching TRBD2. Germline V gene sequence: CDR1 MGHRA, CDR2 YSYEKL. There are 17 residues in the CDR3. J lost 3 bases, V lost 1 base, and 7 bases had no gene match. This CDR3 is CASSQGPSGGATDTQYF. CDR3 bases: TGCGCCAGCAGCCAAGGCCCCAGCGGGGGGGCAACAGATACGCAGTATTTT.

The genes are TRBV27 and TRBJ1-1, with D unclear. The V gene lost 2 bases and the J gene lost 3 bases, with 7 bases spanning the gap. The CDR3 totals 13 residues. Germline values: CDR1 MNHEY, CDR2 SMNVEV (reference sequence). The CDR3 here is CASSLRTDTEAFF. The CDR3 DNA is TGTGCCAGCAGTTTACGTACAGACACTGAAGCTTTCTTT.